This T cell receptor (beta chain) emerged from a study of T-cell reconstitution after alpha-beta-depleted transplantation in children. Preparing the TCRbeta library involved the use of unique molecular identifiers. TCRdb passed the PCR reads through MiXCR, listing each CDR3 protein once. The sample has 700,000 to 950,000 distinct CDR3 sequences, 15% to 20% seen once. The CDR3 runs to 15 residues. Per the germline V gene, CDR1 is LNHDA and CDR2 is SQIVND (reference sequence). V was shortened by 3 bases and J by 0 bases, with 9 bases between the two germline ends. Study-wide results and limits: High day-60 TCRbeta diversity in some patients came from surviving recipient T cells and thymic progenitors.

A word on this clonotype: What it binds is unknown.

The source material was PBMCs, mostly from graft donor cells, sampled 360 days after TCRalphabeta/CD19-depleted stem cell transplant. The source of this sequence is a male patient aged 10 to 17 who had a stem cell transplant for acute lymphoblastic leukemia, so the T cells may come from the graft donor. The chain carries TRBV19 and TRBJ2-1, with no clear D. As DNA, the CDR3 is TGTGCCAGTAGTATCAGGTCGAGCTCCTACAATGAGCAGTTCTTC. Amino acids: CASSIRSSSYNEQFF.